This T cell receptor (beta chain) was recorded in a study of blood T cell repertoires in COVID-19. About the study: The samples span acute and convalescent COVID-19 from the United States, Italy and Spain. In each case, the material was cDNA or gDNA derived from T cells, B-cell-depleted T cells, or PBMCs.

The count of this clone is one. Germline V gives CDR1 KGHSH, CDR2 LQKENI. With 0 bases removed from V and 5 bases from J, the gap between germline ends came to 8 bases. This CDR3 spans 14 amino acids. In the study's own analysis: Estimates of nucleated cell counts were drawn from the amplification of reference gene primers. Profiled with immunoSEQ multiplex PCR; TCRdb holds only in-frame clones, not every one. V and J calls and clone size are given by that table; D and trimming were obtained from the DNA. The data show roughly 70,000 clones, with nearly 90% seen just once and roughly 1.4% held by the top ten.

Sequencing was performed on peripheral blood. The V gene is TRBV18, the J gene TRBJ2-4; D unresolved. The receptor was isolated from a man in his sixties with acute or convalescent COVID-19. Written as DNA, the CDR3 is TGTGCCAGCTCACCACCTGCAACAGAAAACATTCAGTACTTC. It encodes CASSPPATENIQYF.